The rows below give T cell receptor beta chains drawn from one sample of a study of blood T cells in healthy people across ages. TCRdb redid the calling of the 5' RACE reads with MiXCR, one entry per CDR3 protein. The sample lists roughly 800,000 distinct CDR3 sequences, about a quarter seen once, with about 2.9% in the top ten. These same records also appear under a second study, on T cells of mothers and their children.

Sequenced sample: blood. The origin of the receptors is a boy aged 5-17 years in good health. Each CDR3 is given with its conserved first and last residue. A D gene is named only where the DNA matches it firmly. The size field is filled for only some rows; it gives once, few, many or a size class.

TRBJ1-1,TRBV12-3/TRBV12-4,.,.,CASSWKGENTEAFF,TGTGCCAGCAGTTGGAAAGGGGAGAACACTGAAGCTTTCTTT
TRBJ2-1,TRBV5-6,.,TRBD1,CASSFGTGAFNEQFF,TGTGCCAGCAGCTTTGGGACAGGGGCCTTTAATGAGCAGTTCTTC
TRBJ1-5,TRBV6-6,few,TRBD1,CASSSTGEPQHF,TGTGCCAGCAGTTCAACAGGGGAACCCCAGCATTTT
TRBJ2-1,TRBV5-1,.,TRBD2,CASSLAAGGHPNEQFF,TGCGCCAGCAGCTTGGCGGCGGGGGGCCATCCAAATGAGCAGTTCTTC
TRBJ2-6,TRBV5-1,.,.,CASFEGANVLTF,TGCGCCAGCTTCGAAGGGGCCAACGTCCTGACTTTC
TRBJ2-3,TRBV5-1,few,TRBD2,CASSSGTSGDTDTQYF,TGCGCCAGCAGCTCAGGGACTAGCGGGGACACAGATACGCAGTATTTT
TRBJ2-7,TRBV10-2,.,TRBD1,CASKGQGGSYEQYF,TGCGCCAGCAAAGGACAGGGTGGGTCCTACGAGCAGTACTTC
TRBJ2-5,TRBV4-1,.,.,CASSQIPSAQETQYF,TGCGCCAGCAGCCAAATCCCTAGCGCCCAAGAGACCCAGTACTTC
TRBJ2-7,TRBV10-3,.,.,CAISESTVGVYEQYF,TGTGCCATCAGTGAGTCGACAGTTGGGGTCTACGAGCAGTACTTC
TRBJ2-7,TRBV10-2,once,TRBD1,CASSGGQGREYQEIQYF,TGCGCCAGCAGTGGGGGACAGGGGAGGGAATACCAAGAGATCCAGTACTTC
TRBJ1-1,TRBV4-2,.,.,CASSPSTRLGTEAFF,TGTGCCAGCAGCCCTTCAACAAGGTTGGGTACTGAAGCTTTCTTT
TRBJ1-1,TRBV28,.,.,CASSSAGLGTEAFF,TGTGCCAGCAGTTCAGCCGGATTAGGCACTGAAGCTTTCTTT
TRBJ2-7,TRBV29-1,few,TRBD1,CSVNQGGTGGSLEQYF,TGCAGCGTCAACCAAGGGGGCACAGGGGGGAGTCTCGAGCAGTACTTC
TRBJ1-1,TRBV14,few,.,CASSRRGVGTEAFF,TGTGCCAGCAGCCGTCGGGGGGTTGGGACTGAAGCTTTCTTT
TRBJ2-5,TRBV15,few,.,CATSRVRHGETQYF,TGTGCCACCAGCAGAGTCAGGCACGGAGAGACCCAGTACTTC
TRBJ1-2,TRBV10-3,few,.,CAISDRGDGYTF,TGTGCCATCAGCGACAGAGGTGATGGCTACACCTTC
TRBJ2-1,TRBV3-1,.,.,CASSPRLRGDEQFF,TGTGCCAGCAGCCCACGACTAAGGGGCGATGAGCAGTTCTTC
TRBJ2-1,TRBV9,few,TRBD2,CASGPGLADYNEQFF,TGTGCCAGCGGTCCCGGGCTAGCGGATTACAATGAGCAGTTCTTC
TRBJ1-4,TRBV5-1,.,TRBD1,CASSYGQGFTNEKLFF,TGCGCCAGCAGCTACGGACAGGGCTTCACTAATGAAAAACTGTTTTTT
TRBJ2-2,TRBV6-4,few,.,CASSPRPATGELFF,TGTGCCAGCAGTCCTCGTCCGGCCACCGGGGAGCTGTTTTTT
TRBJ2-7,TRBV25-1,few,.,CASSLPSGHTYEQYF,TGTGCCAGCAGTCTTCCCTCCGGGCATACCTACGAGCAGTACTTC
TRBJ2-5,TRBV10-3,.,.,CAIRGACGLQETQYF,TGTGCCATCAGGGGGGCTTGCGGGCTACAAGAGACCCAGTACTTC
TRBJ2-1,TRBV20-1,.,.,CSARGIWEQFF,TGCAGTGCGAGGGGAATATGGGAGCAGTTCTTC
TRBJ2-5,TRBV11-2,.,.,CASSLVGEAETQYF,TGTGCCAGCAGCTTAGTAGGGGAGGCAGAGACCCAGTACTTC
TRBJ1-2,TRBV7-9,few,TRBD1,CAGSTPGGGYGYTF,TGTGCCGGCAGCACCCCAGGGGGGGGCTATGGCTACACCTTC
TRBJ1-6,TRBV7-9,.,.,CASGSQSNSPLHF,TGTGCCAGCGGGTCCCAGAGTAATTCACCCCTCCACTTT
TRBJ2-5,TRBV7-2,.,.,CASSPSNAQETQYF,TGTGCCAGCAGCCCCTCCAACGCCCAAGAGACCCAGTACTTC
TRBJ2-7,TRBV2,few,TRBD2,CASRGLAPPSYEQYF,TGTGCCAGCAGGGGACTAGCGCCACCCTCCTACGAGCAGTACTTC
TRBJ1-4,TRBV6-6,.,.,CASSDRGASPEKLFF,TGTGCCAGCAGCGACCGGGGGGCATCGCCGGAAAAACTGTTTTTT
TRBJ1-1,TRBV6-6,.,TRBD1,CATYRGLYTEAFF,TGTGCCACGTACAGGGGCCTTTACACTGAAGCTTTCTTT
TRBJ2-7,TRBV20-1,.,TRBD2,CSAFLNRAGGQSYEQYF,TGCAGTGCCTTTCTAAATCGAGCGGGGGGCCAGTCCTACGAGCAGTACTTC
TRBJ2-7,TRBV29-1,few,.,CSVDGSSPYEQYF,TGCAGCGTTGATGGTAGTTCCCCCTACGAGCAGTACTTC
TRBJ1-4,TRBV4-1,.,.,CASSQDSPEKLFF,TGCGCCAGCAGCCAAGATTCACCTGAAAAACTGTTTTTT
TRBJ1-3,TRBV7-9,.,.,CAGSRDRSSGNTIYF,TGTGCCGGCAGCCGCGACAGGTCGTCTGGAAACACCATATATTTT
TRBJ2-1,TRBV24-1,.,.,CATSDFPGSSYNEQFF,TGTGCCACCAGTGATTTTCCGGGGAGCTCCTACAATGAGCAGTTCTTC
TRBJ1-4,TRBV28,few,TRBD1,CASSLGTALLEKLFF,TGTGCCAGCAGTTTGGGGACAGCCCTCCTCGAAAAACTGTTTTTT
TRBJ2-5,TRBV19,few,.,CASSRTGRQETQYF,TGTGCCAGTAGTCGGACGGGACGGCAAGAGACCCAGTACTTC
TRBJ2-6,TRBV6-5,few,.,CASSYSGTGKSGANVLTF,TGTGCCAGCAGTTACTCGGGGACCGGAAAGTCTGGGGCCAACGTCCTGACTTTC
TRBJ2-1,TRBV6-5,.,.,CASSYRQGRGSYNEQFF,TGTGCCAGCAGTTACAGGCAGGGGAGAGGCTCCTACAATGAGCAGTTCTTC
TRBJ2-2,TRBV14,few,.,CASSQAGATNTGELFF,TGTGCCAGCAGCCAGGCAGGCGCCACGAACACCGGGGAGCTGTTTTTT
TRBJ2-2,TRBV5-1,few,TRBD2,CASSSGLAGAGELFF,TGCGCCAGCAGCTCCGGACTAGCGGGGGCCGGGGAGCTGTTTTTT
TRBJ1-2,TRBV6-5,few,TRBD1,CASRGTGGVGGYTF,TGTGCCAGCAGGGGAACAGGGGGCGTGGGGGGCTACACCTTC
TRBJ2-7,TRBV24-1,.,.,CATSEADVSYEQYF,TGTGCCACCAGTGAGGCGGACGTCTCCTACGAGCAGTACTTC
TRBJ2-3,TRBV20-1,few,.,CSARDTRRYRPHTDTQYF,TGCAGTGCTAGAGATACCCGGCGATATAGACCTCACACAGATACGCAGTATTTT
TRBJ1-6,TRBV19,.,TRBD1,CASSMSPATGVTLHF,TGTGCCAGTAGTATGAGTCCGGCGACAGGGGTCACCCTCCACTTT
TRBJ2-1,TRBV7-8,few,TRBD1,CASSSGQGFVNEQFF,TGTGCCAGCAGCTCGGGACAGGGGTTTGTCAATGAGCAGTTCTTC